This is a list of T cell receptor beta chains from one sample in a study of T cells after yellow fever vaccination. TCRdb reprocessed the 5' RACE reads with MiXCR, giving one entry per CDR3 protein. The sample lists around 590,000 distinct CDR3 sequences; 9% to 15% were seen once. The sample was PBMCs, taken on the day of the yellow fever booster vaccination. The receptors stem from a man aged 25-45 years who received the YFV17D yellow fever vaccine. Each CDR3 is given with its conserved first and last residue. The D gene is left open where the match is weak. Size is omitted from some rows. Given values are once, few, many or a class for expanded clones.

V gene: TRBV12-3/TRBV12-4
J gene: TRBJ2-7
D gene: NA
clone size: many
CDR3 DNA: TGTGCCAGCAGTCACAGCGGCCAATATCTCTACGAGCAGTACTTC
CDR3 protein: CASSHSGQYLYEQYF

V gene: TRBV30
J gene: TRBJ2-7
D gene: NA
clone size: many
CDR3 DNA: TGTGCCTGGAGTAGGGGGAGCCTCGGCGAGCAGTACTTC
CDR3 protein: CAWSRGSLGEQYF

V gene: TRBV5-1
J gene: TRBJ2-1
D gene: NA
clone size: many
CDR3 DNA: TGCGCCAGCAGCTTGGGAGGCGGGATCAATGAGCAGTTCTTC
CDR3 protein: CASSLGGGINEQFF

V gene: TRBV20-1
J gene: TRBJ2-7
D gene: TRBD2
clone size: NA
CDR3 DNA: TGCAGTGCTAGAGATCGGGCTAGCGGGAGCGACGAGCAGTACTTC
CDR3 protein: CSARDRASGSDEQYF

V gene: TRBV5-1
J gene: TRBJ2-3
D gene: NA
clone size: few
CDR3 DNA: TGCGCCAGCAGCTTGTCAGGGGACTCAGTAGATACGCAGTATTTT
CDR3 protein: CASSLSGDSVDTQYF

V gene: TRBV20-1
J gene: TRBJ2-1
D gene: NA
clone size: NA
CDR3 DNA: TGCAGTGCCCAAAGACAGGCCAGCTCCTACAATGAGCAGTTCTTC
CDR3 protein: CSAQRQASSYNEQFF

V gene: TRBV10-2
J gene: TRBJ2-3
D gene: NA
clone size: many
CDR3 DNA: TGCGCCAGCAGTGGCGCTACAGATACGCAGTATTTT
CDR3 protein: CASSGATDTQYF

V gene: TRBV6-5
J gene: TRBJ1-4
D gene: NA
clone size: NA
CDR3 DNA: TGTGCCAGCAGTTACTCGAGGGCGAGCGACGAAAAACTGTTTTTT
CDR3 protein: CASSYSRASDEKLFF

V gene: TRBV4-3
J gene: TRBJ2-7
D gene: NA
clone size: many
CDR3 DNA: TGCGCCAGCAGCCAGCGTTTCGGCGGCGTTTACGAGCAGTACTTC
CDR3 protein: CASSQRFGGVYEQYF

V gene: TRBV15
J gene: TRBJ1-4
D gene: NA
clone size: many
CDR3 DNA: TGTGCCACCAGCAGAGAGGGGAGACAGGCGAATGAAAAACTGTTTTTT
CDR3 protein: CATSREGRQANEKLFF

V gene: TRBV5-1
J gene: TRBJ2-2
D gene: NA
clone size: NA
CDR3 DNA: TGCGCCAGCAGCTGGAGCAGCGCCGGGGAGCTGTTTTTT
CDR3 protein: CASSWSSAGELFF

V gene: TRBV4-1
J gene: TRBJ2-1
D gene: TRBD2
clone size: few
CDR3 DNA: TGCGCCAGCAGCCAAAAATCCCCCTCGACTAGCGGACTCTACAATGAGCAGTTCTTC
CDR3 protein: CASSQKSPSTSGLYNEQFF

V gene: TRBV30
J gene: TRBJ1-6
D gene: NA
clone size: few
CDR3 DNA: TGTGCCTGGGAGCCCGGGACGGGAAATTCACCCCTCCACTTT
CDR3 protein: CAWEPGTGNSPLHF

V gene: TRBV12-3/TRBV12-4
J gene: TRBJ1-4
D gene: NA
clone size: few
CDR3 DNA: TGTGCCAGCAGTTTAGAGGGCAGGGCACCACGTCTGTTTTTT
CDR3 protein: CASSLEGRAPRLFF

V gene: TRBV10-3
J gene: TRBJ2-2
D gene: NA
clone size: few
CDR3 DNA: TGTGCCATCAGTGAGACGACAACGAACACCGGGGAGCTGTTTTTT
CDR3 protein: CAISETTTNTGELFF

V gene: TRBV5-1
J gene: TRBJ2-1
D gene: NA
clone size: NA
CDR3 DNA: TGCGCCAGCAGCTTGTTTCCGGGTAGCTCCTACAATGAGCAGTTCTTC
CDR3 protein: CASSLFPGSSYNEQFF

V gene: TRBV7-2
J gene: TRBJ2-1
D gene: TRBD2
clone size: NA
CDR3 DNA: TGTGCCAGCAGCCGATCCGGGAGGGCCATCCAGGATGAGCAGTTCTTC
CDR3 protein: CASSRSGRAIQDEQFF

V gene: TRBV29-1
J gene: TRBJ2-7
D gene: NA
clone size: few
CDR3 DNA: TGCAGCGTTGTTATTCAAGCGGACGAGCAGTACTTC
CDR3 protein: CSVVIQADEQYF

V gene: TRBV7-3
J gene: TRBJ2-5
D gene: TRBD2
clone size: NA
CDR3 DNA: TGTGCCAGCAGCTTAAGGCCCCCTGGGGGTAGCGGGCTACAAGAGACCCAGTACTTC
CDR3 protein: CASSLRPPGGSGLQETQYF

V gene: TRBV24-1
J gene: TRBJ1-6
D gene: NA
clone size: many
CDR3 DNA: TGTGCCACCCAGGAAAGCTCCTATAATTCACCCCTCCACTTT
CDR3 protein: CATQESSYNSPLHF

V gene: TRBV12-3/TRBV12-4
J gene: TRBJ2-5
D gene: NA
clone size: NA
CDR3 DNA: TGTGCCAGCAGGGGAGCAGGGTTTCAAGAGACCCAGTACTTC
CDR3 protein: CASRGAGFQETQYF

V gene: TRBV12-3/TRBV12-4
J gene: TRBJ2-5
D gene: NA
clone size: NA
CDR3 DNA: TGTGCCAGCAGTTTGGGTCTGGCTAGCAATTACGAGACCCAGTACTTC
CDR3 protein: CASSLGLASNYETQYF

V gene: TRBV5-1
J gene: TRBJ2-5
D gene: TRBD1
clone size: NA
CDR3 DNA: TGCGCCAGCACCGGGGGAACAGGGGGCCTAGAGACCCAGTACTTC
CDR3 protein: CASTGGTGGLETQYF

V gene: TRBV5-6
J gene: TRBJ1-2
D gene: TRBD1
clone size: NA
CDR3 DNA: TGTGCCAGCAGTGATGACAGGGAAAGTTATGGCTACACCTTC
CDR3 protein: CASSDDRESYGYTF

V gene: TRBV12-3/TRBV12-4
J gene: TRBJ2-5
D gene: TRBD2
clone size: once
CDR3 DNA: TGTGCCAGCAGACCCCTCTCCGGGACTACTTGGGGGACCCAGTACTTC
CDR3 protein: CASRPLSGTTWGTQYF

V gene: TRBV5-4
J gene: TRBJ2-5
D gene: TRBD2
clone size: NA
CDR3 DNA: TGTGCCAGCAGCGTCGCCATGACTAGCAGGGAGACCCAGTACTTC
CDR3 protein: CASSVAMTSRETQYF

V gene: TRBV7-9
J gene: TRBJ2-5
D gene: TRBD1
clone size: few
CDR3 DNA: TGTGCCGGAGACAGGGGACTGTTTCGGGAGACCCAGTACTTC
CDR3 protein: CAGDRGLFRETQYF

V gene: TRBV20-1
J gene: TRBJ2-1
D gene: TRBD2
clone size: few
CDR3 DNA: TGCAGTGTCGCGACTAGCGCGGCGGAGCAGTTCTTC
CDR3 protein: CSVATSAAEQFF

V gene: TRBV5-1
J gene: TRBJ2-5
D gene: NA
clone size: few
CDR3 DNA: TGCGCCAGCGGAACCGGGACCGCGGGAGAGACCCAGTACTTC
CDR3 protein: CASGTGTAGETQYF

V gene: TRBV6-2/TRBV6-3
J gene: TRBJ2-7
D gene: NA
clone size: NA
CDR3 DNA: TGTGCCAGCACCCAGGGGGGCGGCGAGCAGTACTTC
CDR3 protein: CASTQGGGEQYF

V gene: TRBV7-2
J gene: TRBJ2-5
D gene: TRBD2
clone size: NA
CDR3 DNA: TGTGCCAGCAGCTTCCTCCCGGGACTAGCGACGAGGGGGACCCAGTACTTC
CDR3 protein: CASSFLPGLATRGTQYF

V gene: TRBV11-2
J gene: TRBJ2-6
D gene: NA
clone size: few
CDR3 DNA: TGTGCCAGCAGCTTAGATGGAAGCTCTGGGGCCAACGTCCTGACTTTC
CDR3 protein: CASSLDGSSGANVLTF